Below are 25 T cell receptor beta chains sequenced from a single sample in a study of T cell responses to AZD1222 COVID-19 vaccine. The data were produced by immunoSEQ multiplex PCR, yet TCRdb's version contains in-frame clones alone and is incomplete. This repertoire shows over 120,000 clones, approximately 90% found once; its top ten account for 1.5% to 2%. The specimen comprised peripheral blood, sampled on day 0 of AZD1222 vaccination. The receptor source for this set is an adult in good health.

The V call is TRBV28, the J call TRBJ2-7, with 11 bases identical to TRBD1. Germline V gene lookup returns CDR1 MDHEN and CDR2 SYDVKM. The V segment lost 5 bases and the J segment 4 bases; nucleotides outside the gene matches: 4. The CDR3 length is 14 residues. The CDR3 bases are TGTGCCAGCAGTGAGGGACAGGGGGGTTACGAGCAGTACTTC. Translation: CASSEGQGGYEQYF.

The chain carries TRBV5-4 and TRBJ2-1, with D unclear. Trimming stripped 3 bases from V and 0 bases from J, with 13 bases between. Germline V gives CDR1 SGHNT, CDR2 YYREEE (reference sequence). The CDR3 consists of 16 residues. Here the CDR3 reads CASSSSDGSSYNEQFF. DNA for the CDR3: TGTGCCAGCAGCTCATCGGACGGAAGCTCCTACAATGAGCAGTTCTTC. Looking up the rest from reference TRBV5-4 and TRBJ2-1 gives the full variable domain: ETGVTQSPTHLIKTRGQQVTLRCSSQSGHNTVSWYQQALGQGPQFIFQYYREEENGRGNFPPRFSGLQFPNYSSELNVNALELDDSALYLCASSSSDGSSYNEQFFGPGTRLTVL.

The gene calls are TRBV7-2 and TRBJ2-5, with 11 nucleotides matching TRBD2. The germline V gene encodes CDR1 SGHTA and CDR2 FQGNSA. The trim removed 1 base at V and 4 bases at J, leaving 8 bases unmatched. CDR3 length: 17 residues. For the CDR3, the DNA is TGTGCCAGCAGCTTAGTCGGTAGCGGGGGGGCGGGAGAGACCCAGTACTTC. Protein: CASSLVGSGGAGETQYF.

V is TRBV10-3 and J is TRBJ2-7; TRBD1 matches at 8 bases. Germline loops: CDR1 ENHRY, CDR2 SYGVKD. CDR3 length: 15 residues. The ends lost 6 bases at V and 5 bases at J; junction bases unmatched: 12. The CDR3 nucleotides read TGTGCCATCAGCCCCGGCACACAGGGGGGTCACGAGCAGTACTTC. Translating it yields CAISPGTQGGHEQYF.

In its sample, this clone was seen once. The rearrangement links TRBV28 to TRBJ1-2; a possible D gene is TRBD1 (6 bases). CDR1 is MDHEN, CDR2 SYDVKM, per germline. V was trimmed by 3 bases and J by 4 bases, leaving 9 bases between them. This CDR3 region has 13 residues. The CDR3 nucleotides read TGTGCCAGCAGTTTTACAGGGATCTATGGCTACACCTTC. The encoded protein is CASSFTGIYGYTF.

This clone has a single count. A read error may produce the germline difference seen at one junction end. In nucleotides, the CDR3 is TGTGCCTGGAGTGACAACCACCCTTTGAGCCCTGAAGCTTTTTTT. Its protein product is CAWSDNHPLSPEAFF. This chain uses TRBV30 with TRBJ1-1; D not certain. The CDR3 extends over 15 amino acids. Germline loops: CDR1 GTSNPN, CDR2 SVGIG (reference sequence).

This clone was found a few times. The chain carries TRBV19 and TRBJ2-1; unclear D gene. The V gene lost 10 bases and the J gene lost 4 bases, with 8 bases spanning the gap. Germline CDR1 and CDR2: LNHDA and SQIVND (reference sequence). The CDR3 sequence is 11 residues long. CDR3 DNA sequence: TGTGCCACTACACAGTACAATGAGCAGTTCTTC. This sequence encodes CATTQYNEQFF.

The chain's CDR3 is CASSVSGLPYNEQFF. CDR3 nucleotides: TGTGCCAGCAGTGTTAGCGGGCTCCCTTACAATGAGCAGTTCTTC. V usage is TRBV7-2 and J usage is TRBJ2-1; 7 bases align to TRBD2. Germline V gene lookup returns CDR1 SGHTA and CDR2 FQGNSA. The CDR3 consists of 15 residues. V was pared by 6 bases and J by 4 bases, with 9 bases of the junction left unmatched.

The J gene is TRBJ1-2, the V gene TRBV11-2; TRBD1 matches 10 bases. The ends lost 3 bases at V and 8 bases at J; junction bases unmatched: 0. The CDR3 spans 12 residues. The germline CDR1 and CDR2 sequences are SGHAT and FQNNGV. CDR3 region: CASSLGQGGYTF. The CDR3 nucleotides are TGTGCCAGCAGCTTGGGACAGGGGGGCTACACCTTC. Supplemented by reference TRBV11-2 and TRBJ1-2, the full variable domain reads EAGVAQSPRYKIIEKRQSVAFWCNPISGHATLYWYQQILGQGPKLLIQFQNNGVVDDSQLPKDRFSAERLKGVDSTLKIQPAKLEDSAVYLCASSLGQGGYTFGSGTRLTVV.

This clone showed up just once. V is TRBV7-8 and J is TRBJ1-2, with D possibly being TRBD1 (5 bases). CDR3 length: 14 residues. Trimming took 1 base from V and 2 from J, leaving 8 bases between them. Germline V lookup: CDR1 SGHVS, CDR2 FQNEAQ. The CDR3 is CASSLVEGNYGYTF. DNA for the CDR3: TGTGCCAGCAGCTTAGTAGAGGGGAACTATGGCTACACCTTC.

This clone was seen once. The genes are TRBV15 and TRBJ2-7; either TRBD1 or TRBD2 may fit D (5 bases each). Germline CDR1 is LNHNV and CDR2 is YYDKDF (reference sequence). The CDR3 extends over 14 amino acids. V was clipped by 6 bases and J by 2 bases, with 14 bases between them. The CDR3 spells CATRFRDGTYEQYF. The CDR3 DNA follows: TGTGCCACCAGGTTCCGGGACGGGACCTACGAGCAGTACTTC.

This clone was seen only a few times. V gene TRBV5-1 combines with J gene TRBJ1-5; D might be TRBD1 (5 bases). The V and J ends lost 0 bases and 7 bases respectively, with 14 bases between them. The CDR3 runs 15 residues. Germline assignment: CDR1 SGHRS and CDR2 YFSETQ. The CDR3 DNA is TGCGCCAGCAGCTTGGAAGGCAGGGACGACCAGCCCCAGCATTTT. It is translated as CASSLEGRDDQPQHF.

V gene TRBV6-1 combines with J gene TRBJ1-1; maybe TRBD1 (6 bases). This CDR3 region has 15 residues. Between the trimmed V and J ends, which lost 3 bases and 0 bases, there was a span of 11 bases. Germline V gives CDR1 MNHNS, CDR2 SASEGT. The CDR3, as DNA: TGTGCCAGCAGTGATTCCGGGACACTGAACACTGAAGCTTTCTTT. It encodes CASSDSGTLNTEAFF.

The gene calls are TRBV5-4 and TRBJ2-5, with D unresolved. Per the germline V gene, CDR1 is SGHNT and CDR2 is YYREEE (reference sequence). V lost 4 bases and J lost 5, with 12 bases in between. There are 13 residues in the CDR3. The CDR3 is CASSPRGVETQYF. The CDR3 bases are TGTGCCAGCAGCCCCCGTGGTGTGGAGACCCAGTACTTC.

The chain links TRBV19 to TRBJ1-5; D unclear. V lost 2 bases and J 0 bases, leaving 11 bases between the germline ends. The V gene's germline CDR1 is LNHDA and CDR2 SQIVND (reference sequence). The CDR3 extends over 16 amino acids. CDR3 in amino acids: CASSIMQAYSNQPQHF. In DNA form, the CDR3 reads TGTGCCAGTAGTATAATGCAGGCCTATAGCAATCAGCCCCAGCATTTT.

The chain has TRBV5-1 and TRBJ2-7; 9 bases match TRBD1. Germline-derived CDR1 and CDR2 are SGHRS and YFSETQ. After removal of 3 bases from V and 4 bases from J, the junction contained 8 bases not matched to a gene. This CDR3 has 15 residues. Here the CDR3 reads CASSWTGAMEYEQYF. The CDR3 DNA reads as TGCGCCAGCAGCTGGACAGGGGCAATGGAATACGAGCAGTACTTC.

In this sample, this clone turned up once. The CDR3 loop is CASSLYRGSGNTIYF. The CDR3 nucleotides are TGCGCCAGCAGCCTATACAGGGGCTCTGGAAACACCATATATTTT. The chain combines TRBV4-1 with TRBJ1-3, with 7 nucleotides matching TRBD1. V gave up 4 bases and J gave up 0 bases; unmatched junction bases: 3. This CDR3 spans 15 amino acids. The germline gives CDR1 MGHRA, CDR2 YSYEKL.

The CDR3 DNA reads as TGTGCCAGCAGCTCGTCCCCAGCCTACGAGCAGTACTTC. This gives the protein CASSSSPAYEQYF. The gene calls are TRBV7-9 and TRBJ2-7, with D unresolved. This CDR3 has 13 residues. Germline V lookup: CDR1 SEHNR, CDR2 FQNEAQ (reference sequence). V lost 4 bases to trimming and J lost 2 bases, with 9 bases between them.

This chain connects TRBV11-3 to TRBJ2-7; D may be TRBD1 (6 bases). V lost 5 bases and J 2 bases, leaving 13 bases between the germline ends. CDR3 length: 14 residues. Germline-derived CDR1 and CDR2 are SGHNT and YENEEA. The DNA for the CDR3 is TGTGCCAGCAGCCATACAGGGTTCACCTACGAGCAGTACTTC. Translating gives CASSHTGFTYEQYF.

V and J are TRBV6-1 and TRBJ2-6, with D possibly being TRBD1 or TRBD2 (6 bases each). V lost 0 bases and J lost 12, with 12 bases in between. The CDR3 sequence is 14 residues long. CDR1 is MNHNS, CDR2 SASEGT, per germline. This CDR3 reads CASSEAEGESVLTF. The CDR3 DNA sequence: TGTGCCAGCAGTGAAGCGGAGGGGGAATCCGTCCTGACTTTC.

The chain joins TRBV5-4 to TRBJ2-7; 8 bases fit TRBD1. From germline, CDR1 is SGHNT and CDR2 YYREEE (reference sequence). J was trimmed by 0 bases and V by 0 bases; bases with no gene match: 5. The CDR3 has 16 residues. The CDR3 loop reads CASSLDLDRASYEQYF. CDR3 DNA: TGTGCCAGCAGCTTGGATTTGGACAGGGCCTCCTACGAGCAGTACTTC.

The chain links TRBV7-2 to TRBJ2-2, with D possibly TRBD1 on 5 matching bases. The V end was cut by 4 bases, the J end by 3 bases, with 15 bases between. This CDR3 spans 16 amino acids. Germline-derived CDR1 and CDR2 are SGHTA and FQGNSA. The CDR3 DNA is TGTGCCAGCAGCTCCCTAGGGGTTTCCCACACCGGGGAGCTGTTTTTT. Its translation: CASSSLGVSHTGELFF. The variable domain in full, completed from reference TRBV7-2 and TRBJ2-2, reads GAGVSQSPSNKVTEKGKDVELRCDPISGHTALYWYRQSLGQGLEFLIYFQGNSAPDKSGLPSDRFSAERTGGSVSTLTIQRTQQEDSAVYLCASSSLGVSHTGELFFGEGSRLTVL.

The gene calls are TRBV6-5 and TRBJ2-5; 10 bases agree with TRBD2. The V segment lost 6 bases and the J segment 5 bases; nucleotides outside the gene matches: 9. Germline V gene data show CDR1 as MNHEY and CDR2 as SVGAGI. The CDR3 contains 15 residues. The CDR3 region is CASSSGTSDGETQYF. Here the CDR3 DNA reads TGTGCCAGCAGCTCAGGGACTAGCGACGGGGAGACCCAGTACTTC.

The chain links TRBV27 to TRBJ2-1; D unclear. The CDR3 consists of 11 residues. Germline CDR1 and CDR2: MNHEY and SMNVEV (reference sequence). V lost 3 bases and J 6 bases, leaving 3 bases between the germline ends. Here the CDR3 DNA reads TGTGCCAGCAGTTTCTTCAATGAGCAGTTCTTC. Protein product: CASSFFNEQFF.

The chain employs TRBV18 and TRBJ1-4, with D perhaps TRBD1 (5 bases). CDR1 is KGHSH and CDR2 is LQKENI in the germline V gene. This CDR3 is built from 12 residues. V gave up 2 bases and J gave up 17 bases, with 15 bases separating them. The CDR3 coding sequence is TGTGCCAGCTCACCAAGATCCCCGGGACTATTTTTT. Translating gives CASSPRSPGLFF.